Listed below are T cell receptor beta chains from one sample, sequenced in a study of CD8+CD57+ T cells in acquired aplastic anemia. Each CDR3 protein is one row after TCRdb ran MiXCR on the reads. The repertoire holds around 210,000 distinct CDR3 sequences, with more than 55% as singletons. The source material was sorted CD4+, CD8+, or CD8+CD57+ T cells (not recorded which) from PBMCs. These receptors were obtained from a human donor with aplastic anemia. CDR3s include the opening cysteine and the closing phenylalanine or tryptophan. D genes are given only for firm matches.

d_gene: -
v_gene: TRBV2
CDR3aa: CASRWTFLSYEQYF

d_gene: TRBD1
v_gene: TRBV24-1
CDR3aa: CATSDAGQAVYEQYF

d_gene: TRBD1
v_gene: TRBV28
CDR3aa: CASSFTGTGLNSNQPQHF

d_gene: -
v_gene: TRBV29-1
CDR3aa: CSVQTGTGANVLTF

d_gene: -
v_gene: TRBV29-1
CDR3aa: CSAGGAAGDTQYF

d_gene: -
v_gene: TRBV10-1
CDR3aa: CASSESGGQPQHF

d_gene: TRBD1
v_gene: TRBV7-9
CDR3aa: CASSPGTGDILNTF

d_gene: -
v_gene: TRBV19
CDR3aa: CASRAGSGTEAFF

d_gene: -
v_gene: TRBV20-1
CDR3aa: CSATGTPFYEQYF

d_gene: TRBD2
v_gene: TRBV7-9
CDR3aa: CASSPPLAVGNEQFF